This T cell receptor (beta chain) was sequenced for a study of shared clonotypes between healthy human individuals (TCRdb year 2020). Some background on the complete study: Two women and a few men aged 18 to 49 years were included in the cohort. For each donor, CD4 naive and CD4 memory were each given three plates, CD8 naive was given two plates, and CD8 memory was given one plate. The study deeply sequenced blood TCR repertoires of about 5 healthy adults to estimate repertoire size and the extent of clonotype sharing between individuals. To increase sequencing depth and limit assay-specific biases, TCR repertoire library preparation and sequencing were carried out by different laboratories using diverse techniques. Per donor, leukapheresis produced somewhere between about 0.9 and 9.5 billion PBMCs.

Using the deep immunoSEQ assay, multiplex PCR amplified TCR CDR3 regions from genomic DNA. Genomic DNA extracted from each cell subset was distributed evenly over all wells of several immunoSEQ 96-well plates, and each plate served as one replicate. For sorted subsets, approximately 210 ng of genomic DNA, equivalent to 30,000 or so T cell genomes, went into each replicate PCR. Purified libraries were quantified with a Qubit 3.0 fluorometer, sized on a Bioanalyzer 2100, and re-quantified with the KAPA Library Quantification kit. Every immunoSEQ 96-well plate was sequenced on a dedicated single-read 150-cycle Illumina NextSeq 550 flow cell. Under the source paper's analysis protocol: Because the immunoSEQ output held only junctional sequences and lacked quality scores, the filtering could not match the filtering applied to full-length reads. Sequences were annotated with PyIR, a Python wrapper for IgBLAST v1.9, using IMGT germline references to assign V/J genes and CDR3. Reads were filtered out if the reads had weak V/J assignments (E-value above 1e-6), no CDR3, stop codons, out-of-frame junctions, or ambiguous translated residues. V3J clonotypes were defined as sequences sharing the same inferred V gene, J gene, and CDR3 amino acid sequence. The percentage overlap between two repertoires was calculated by dividing the number of shared unique clonotypes by the size of the smaller repertoire. Repertoire richness was assessed with RTK rarefaction, the Chao1 estimator, and Recon v2.1 estimates of unobserved clonotypes. For all TCRbeta clonotypes obtained by the gDNA method from a few donors, generation probabilities were computed with OLGA. Imported from immuneACCESS, the table was reduced by TCRdb to in-frame sequences with V and J called. These copies leave out some clones; in studies compared against another copy, an unresolved V gene accounts for under half, and the cause of the remainder is not known. V and J calls and clone size are given by that table; D and trimming were obtained from the DNA. The sample includes 2 million to 3 million clones, with over 85% observed a single time. The ten largest make up about 0.34% of the sample.

Inclusive of the bounding cysteine and phenylalanine, the CDR3 is 12 residues long. Kept here is only the CDR3 DNA, which spans 36 bases and is read in frame from base 1. Unmatched junction bases come to 6, with V trimmed by 7 bases and J by 10 bases. CDR1 and CDR2 are read off the germline V gene as MDHEN and SYDVKM. Note on this clone: Its antigen remains unidentified. The record has no base qualities; no much larger clone is one base away.

Overall study results and their limits: Naive subsets generally had larger estimated clonotype richness than memory subsets. Across four donors, roughly 5.4% of naive CD4, more than 3% of naive CD8, 2.3% of memory CD4, and 0.4% of memory CD8 clonotypes were shared. Compared with non-shared clonotypes, clonotypes shared by all four sorted-subset donors had higher generation probabilities. Only blood was sampled, and tissue TCR repertoires likely differ from those in blood. Based on pairwise subsampling, the degree of clonotype sharing among donors was expected to be affected by sequencing depth. Rarefaction of sorted-subset datasets indicated incomplete sequencing despite the large sequencing depth. Because the study included a small number of donors, the genetic and exposure-history diversity represented was limited.

The donors were healthy, HIV-negative adults with no recently reported acute infections or vaccinations. Every donor was a Caucasian adult residing in Nashville, Tennessee, USA. CD4+ T cells were enriched by magnetic negative selection; naive cells were then positively selected on CD45RA, and the negative fraction formed the memory subset. Blood was collected by leukapheresis, and PBMCs were isolated by Ficoll-Histopaque density gradient centrifugation and then cryopreserved in liquid nitrogen vapor phase. Analytical flow cytometry was used to check the purity and quantity of every magnetically sorted T cell population. From each sorted fraction, genomic DNA was isolated and quantified by UV absorbance on a Nanodrop 2000c.

The TCR originated in a man younger than 35 in good health. Some clones in this sample may be carry-over from other donors' samples. The chain links TRBV28 with TRBJ1-1, with TRBD1 matching 10 junction bases. Specimen: naive CD4+ T cells from PBMCs. Taken with the paper, the label for cell subset or site translates to: CD45RA+ positively selected. The CDR3 is CASTKRDRGAFF. The DNA sequence is given as TGTGCCAGCACCAAAAGGGACAGGGGAGCTTTCTTT.